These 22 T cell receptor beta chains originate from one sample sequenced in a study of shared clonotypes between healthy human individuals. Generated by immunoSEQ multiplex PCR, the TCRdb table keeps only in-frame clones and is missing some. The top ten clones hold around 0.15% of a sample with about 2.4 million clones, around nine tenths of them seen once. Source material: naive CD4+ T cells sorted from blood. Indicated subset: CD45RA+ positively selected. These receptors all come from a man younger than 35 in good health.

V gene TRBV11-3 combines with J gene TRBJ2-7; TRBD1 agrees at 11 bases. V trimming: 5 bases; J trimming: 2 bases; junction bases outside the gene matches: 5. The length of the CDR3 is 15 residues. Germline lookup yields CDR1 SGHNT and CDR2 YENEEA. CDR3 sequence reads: CASSPTGQGAYEQYF. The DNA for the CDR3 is TGTGCCAGCAGCCCCACGGGACAGGGGGCCTACGAGCAGTACTTC.

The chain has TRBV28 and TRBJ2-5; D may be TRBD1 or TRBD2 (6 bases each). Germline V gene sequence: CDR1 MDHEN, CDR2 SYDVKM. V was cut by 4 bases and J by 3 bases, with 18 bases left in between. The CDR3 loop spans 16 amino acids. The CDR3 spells CASSSLGGRTKETQYF. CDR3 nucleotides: TGTGCCAGCAGTTCTCTTGGGGGGCGTACGAAAGAGACCCAGTACTTC. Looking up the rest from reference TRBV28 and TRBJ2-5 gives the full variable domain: DVKVTQSSRYLVKRTGEKVFLECVQDMDHENMFWYRQDPGLGLRLIYFSYDVKMKEKGDIPEGYSVSREKKERFSLILESASTNQTSMYLCASSSLGGRTKETQYFGPGTRLLVL.

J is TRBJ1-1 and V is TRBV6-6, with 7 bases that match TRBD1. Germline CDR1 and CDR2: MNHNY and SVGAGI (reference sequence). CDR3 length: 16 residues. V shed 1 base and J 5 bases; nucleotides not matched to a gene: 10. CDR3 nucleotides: TGTGCCAGCAGTTACTGGGCAGGGACAGTAGGGACTGAAGCTTTCTTT. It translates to CASSYWAGTVGTEAFF.

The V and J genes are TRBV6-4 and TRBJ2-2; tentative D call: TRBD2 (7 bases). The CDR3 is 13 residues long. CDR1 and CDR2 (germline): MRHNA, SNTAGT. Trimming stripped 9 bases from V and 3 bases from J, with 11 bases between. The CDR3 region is CARGGLHTGELFF. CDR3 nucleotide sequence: TGTGCCAGGGGGGGGCTACACACCGGGGAGCTGTTTTTT.

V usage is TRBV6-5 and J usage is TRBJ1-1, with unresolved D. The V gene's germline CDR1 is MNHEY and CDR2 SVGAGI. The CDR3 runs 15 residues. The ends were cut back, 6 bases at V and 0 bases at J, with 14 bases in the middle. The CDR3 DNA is TGTGCCAGCAGACGGGCACAGCTACTGAACACTGAAGCTTTCTTT. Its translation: CASRRAQLLNTEAFF.

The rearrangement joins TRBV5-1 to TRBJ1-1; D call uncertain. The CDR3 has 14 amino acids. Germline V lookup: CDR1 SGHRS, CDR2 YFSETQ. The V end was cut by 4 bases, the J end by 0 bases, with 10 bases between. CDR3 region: CASSVMVLNTEAFF. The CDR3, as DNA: TGCGCCAGCAGCGTGATGGTGTTGAACACTGAAGCTTTCTTT.

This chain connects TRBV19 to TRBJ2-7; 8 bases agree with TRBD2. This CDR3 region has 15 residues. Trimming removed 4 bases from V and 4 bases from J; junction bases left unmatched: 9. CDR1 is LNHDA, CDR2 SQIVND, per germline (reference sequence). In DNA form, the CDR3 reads TGTGCCAGTAGTACAACCGGGACTAGAAAATACGAGCAGTACTTC. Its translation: CASSTTGTRKYEQYF.

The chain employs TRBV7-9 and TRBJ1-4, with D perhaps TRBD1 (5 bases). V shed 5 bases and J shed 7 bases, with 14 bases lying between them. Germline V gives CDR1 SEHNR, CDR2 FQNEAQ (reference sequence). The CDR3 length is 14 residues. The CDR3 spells CASSPVGGGEKLFF. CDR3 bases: TGTGCCAGCAGCCCCGTCGGCGGGGGTGAAAAACTGTTTTTT.

DNA of the CDR3: TGCGCCAGCAGTCCACCGGGACAGGGGAACGAGCAGTACTTC. Translation gives CASSPPGQGNEQYF. The rearrangement links TRBV5-1 to TRBJ2-7; 10 nucleotides align to TRBD1. CDR3 length equals 14 residues. V trimming: 5 bases; J trimming: 5 bases; junction bases outside the gene matches: 7. The V gene's germline CDR1 is SGHRS and CDR2 YFSETQ.

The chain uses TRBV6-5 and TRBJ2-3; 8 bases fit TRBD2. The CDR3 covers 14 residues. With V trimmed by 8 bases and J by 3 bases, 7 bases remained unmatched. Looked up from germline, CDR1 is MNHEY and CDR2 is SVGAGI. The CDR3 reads CASSSGGGTDTQYF. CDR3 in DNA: TGTGCCAGCTCTTCGGGAGGGGGAACAGATACGCAGTATTTT.

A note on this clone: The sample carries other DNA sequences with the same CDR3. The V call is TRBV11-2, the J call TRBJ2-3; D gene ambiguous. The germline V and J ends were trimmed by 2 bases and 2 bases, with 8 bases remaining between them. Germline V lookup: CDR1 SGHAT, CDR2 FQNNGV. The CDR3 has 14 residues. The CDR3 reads CASSLNRNTDTQYF. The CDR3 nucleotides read TGTGCCAGCAGCTTAAACCGGAACACAGATACGCAGTATTTT. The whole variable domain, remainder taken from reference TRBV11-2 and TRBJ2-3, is EAGVAQSPRYKIIEKRQSVAFWCNPISGHATLYWYQQILGQGPKLLIQFQNNGVVDDSQLPKDRFSAERLKGVDSTLKIQPAKLEDSAVYLCASSLNRNTDTQYFGPGTRLTVL.

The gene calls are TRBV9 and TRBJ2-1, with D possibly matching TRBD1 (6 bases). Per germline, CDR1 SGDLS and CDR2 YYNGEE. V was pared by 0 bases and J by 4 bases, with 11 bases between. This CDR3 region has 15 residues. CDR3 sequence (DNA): TGTGCCAGCAGCGTAGGTAGCCAGGGGTACAATGAGCAGTTCTTC. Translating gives CASSVGSQGYNEQFF.

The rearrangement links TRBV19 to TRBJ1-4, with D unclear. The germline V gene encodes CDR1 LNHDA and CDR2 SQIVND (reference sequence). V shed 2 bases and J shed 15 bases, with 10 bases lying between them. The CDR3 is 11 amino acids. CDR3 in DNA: TGTGCCAGTAGTATACTGCGCTGGGTGTTTTTT. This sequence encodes CASSILRWVFF.

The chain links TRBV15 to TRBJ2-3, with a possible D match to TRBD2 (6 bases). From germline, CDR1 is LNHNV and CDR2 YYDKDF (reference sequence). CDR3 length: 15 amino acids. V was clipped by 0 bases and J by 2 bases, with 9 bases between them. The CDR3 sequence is CATSREERATDTQYF. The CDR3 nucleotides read TGTGCCACCAGCAGAGAAGAGCGGGCCACAGATACGCAGTATTTT.

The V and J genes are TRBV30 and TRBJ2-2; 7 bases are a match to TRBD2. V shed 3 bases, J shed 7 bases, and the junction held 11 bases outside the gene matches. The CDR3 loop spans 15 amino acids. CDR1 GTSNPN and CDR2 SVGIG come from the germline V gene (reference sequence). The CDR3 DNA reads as TGTGCCTGGAGCCCTCTAGGCGGGAGTAGCGGGGAGCTGTTTTTT. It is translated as CAWSPLGGSSGELFF.

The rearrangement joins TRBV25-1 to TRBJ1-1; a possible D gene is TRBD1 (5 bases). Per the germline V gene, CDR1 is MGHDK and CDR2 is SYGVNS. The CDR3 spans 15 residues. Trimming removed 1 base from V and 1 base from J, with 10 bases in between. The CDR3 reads CASSELGRGNTEAFF. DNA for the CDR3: TGTGCCAGCAGTGAATTAGGGAGGGGGAACACTGAAGCTTTCTTT.

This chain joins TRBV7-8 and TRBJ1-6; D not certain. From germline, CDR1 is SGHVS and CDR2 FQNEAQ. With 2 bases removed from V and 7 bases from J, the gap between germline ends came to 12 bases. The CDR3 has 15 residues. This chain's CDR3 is CASSLIGPVNSPLHF. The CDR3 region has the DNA TGTGCCAGCAGCTTAATCGGCCCGGTGAATTCACCCCTCCACTTT.

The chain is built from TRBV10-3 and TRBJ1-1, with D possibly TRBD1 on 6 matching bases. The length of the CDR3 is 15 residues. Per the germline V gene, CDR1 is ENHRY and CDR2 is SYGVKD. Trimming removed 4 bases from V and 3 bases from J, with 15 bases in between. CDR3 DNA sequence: TGTGCCATCAGTGTACACAGGGAAAAAGACACTGAAGCTTTCTTT. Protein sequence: CAISVHREKDTEAFF.

CDR3 amino acids: CASSEVSGGATTQYF. DNA of the CDR3: TGTGCCAGCAGTGAAGTTAGCGGGGGGGCGACGACCCAGTACTTC. The chain recombines TRBV2 with TRBJ2-5; 11 bases are shared with TRBD2. V lost 1 base and J lost 7; bases outside the gene matches: 5. The CDR3 is 15 amino acids. The germline CDR1 and CDR2 sequences are SNHLY and FYNNEI.

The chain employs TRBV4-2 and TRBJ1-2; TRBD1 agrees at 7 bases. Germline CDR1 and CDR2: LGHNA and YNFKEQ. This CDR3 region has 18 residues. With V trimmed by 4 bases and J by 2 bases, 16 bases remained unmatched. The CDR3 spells CASSRTGTVSLANYGYTF. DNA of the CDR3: TGTGCCAGCAGCCGTACCGGGACAGTCTCCCTTGCCAACTATGGCTACACCTTC.

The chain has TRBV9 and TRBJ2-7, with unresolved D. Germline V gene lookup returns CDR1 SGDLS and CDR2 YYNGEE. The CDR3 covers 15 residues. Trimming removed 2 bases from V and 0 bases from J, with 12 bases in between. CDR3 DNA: TGTGCCAGCAGCGTGGGATGGGCAGGCTCCTACGAGCAGTACTTC. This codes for CASSVGWAGSYEQYF.

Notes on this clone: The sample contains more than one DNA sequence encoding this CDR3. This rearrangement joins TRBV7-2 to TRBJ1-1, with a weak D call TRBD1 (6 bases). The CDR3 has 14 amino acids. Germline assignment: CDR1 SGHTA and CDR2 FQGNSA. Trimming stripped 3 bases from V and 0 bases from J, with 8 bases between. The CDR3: CASSLQGMNTEAFF. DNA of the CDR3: TGTGCCAGCAGCTTGCAGGGGATGAACACTGAAGCTTTCTTT.